The source of this T cell receptor beta chain is a study of beta chain features in type 1 diabetes. The sequenced template was cDNA made from the entire isolated RNA. Produced via immunoSEQ multiplex PCR; TCRdb's table is partial and in-frame only. Of 900,000 or so clones listed, 15% to 20% are singletons. The CDR3 loop spans 14 amino acids. Trimming pared 3 bases from V and 8 bases from J, leaving 13 bases between. The V gene's germline CDR1 is SEHNR and CDR2 FQNEAQ (reference sequence). Sorted CD4+ subsets: naive, central memory, regulatory, stem cell-like memory (CD45RO/CCR7/CD25/CD127/CD95/CD27 panel).

The sequenced sample consisted of naive CD4+ T cells from blood. V is TRBV7-9 and J is TRBJ2-2, with D hard to call. The receptor's source is a woman between 18 and 30 years old in good health. CDR3 sequence: CASSFDLLGGELFF. The CDR3, as DNA: TGTGCCAGCAGCTTCGACCTATTAGGAGGGGAGCTGTTTTTT.